The source of this TCR beta chain is a study of cytomegalovirus exposure and HLA in healthy donors. Whole-study results and caveats: In an earlier analysis, most TCR beta V segments were productive about 87% or about 30% of the time. A link between a missense DCLRE1C variant and TCR beta V- and J-gene trimming emerged from a later analysis.

Healthy bone marrow donors supplied every sample. In regard to this clone: Its antigen remains unknown.

Researchers ran the PCR with 60 Vbeta and 13 Jbeta primers. The repertoire was sequenced with immunoSEQ multiplex PCR; TCRdb's copy has only in-frame clones and lacks some. The clone table shows 80,000 to 100,000 clones, with the ten largest holding around 3.4%. Germline V gives CDR1 SGHRS, CDR2 YFSETQ. The germline V and J ends were trimmed by 4 bases and 2 bases, with 22 bases remaining between them. The CDR3 totals 18 residues. Input material: PBMCs. This TCR was sampled from a woman between 25 and 40 years old in good health and CMV-seronegative. This chain joins TRBV5-1 and TRBJ2-1; a possible D gene is TRBD2 (5 bases). This CDR3 reads CASSKITSGYTTYNEQFF. The DNA of the CDR3 is TGCGCCAGCAGCAAGATAACTTCGGGATACACCACCTACAATGAGCAGTTCTTC.